Sequencing of this T cell receptor beta chain was carried out in a study of T cell responses to AZD1222 COVID-19 vaccine. General observations from the study: The study found Spike-specific TCR breadth and depth rose after two AZD1222 doses. Donors skewed white British and female; clonal diversity was possibly underestimated.

Comments on this clone: Its target is unknown.

Per germline, CDR1 KGHSH and CDR2 LQKENI. The V gene end was trimmed by 3 bases and the J gene end by 1 base; junction bases not matched to a gene: 12. CDR3 size: 19 residues. Profiling relied on immunoSEQ multiplex PCR, and the TCRdb table lists in-frame clones only, not all of them. The sample shows around 160,000 clones, about nine tenths of them seen only once. Sequencing was performed on peripheral blood, taken on day 0 of MenACWY control vaccination. The receptor was isolated from an adult in good health. The J gene is TRBJ2-1, the V gene TRBV18; 10 bases map to TRBD2. The CDR3 DNA reads as TGTGCCAGCTCACCTGTCAGCGGGGGGGCCGGAGTATCCTACAATGAGCAGTTCTTC. Protein: CASSPVSGGAGVSYNEQFF.